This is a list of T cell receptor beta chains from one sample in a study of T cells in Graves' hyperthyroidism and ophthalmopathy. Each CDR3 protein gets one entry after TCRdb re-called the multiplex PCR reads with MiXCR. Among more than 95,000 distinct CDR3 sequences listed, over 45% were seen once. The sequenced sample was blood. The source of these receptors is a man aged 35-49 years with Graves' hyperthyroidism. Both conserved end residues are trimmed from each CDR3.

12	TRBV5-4	ASSLAGGLAEAF
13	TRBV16	ASSQSRGSNQPQH
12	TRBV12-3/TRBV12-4	ASSLGVLAETQY
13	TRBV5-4	ASSPATGVYTEAF
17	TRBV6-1	AISHLPGTSARGRETQY
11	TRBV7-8	ASSQTTSYEQF
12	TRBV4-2	AGSLSDGNEKLF
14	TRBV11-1	ASSQGGASAGNTIY
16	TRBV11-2	ASSLKPQTSVIPFTQY
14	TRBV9	ASSVAAGRRQETQY
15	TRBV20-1	SASLPSGRVSAETQY
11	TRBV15	ATQEGSKETQY
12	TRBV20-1	SAKGLAGRGEQF
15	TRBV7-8	ASSLVGPTYSNQPQH
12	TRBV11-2	ASSLDWQDYGYT
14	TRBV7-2	ASSLLAGGASGGYT
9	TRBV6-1	ATRGSGELF
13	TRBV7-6	ASSLDGATNEKLF